These 10 T cell receptor beta chains were sequenced from one sample in a study of blood T cell repertoires in COVID-19. Generated by immunoSEQ multiplex PCR, the TCRdb table keeps only in-frame clones and is missing some. Of 400,000 to 500,000 clones detected, around nine tenths appear once; the ten largest clones hold 1.5% to 2%. The specimen sequenced was PBMCs or T cells enriched from blood (not recorded which). The receptors derive from a woman between 40 and 55 years old who had recovered from COVID-19.

This sequence joins TRBV6-2 or TRBV6-3 and TRBJ2-7, with D possibly matching TRBD2 (5 bases). V gave up 2 bases and J gave up 1 base, with 9 bases separating them. CDR3 length: 14 amino acids. Germline V gene data show CDR1 as MNHEY and CDR2 as SVGEGT. CDR3 DNA: TGTGCCAGCAGTTACCTCGGGGAGTCCTACGAGCAGTACTTC. This gives the protein CASSYLGESYEQYF.

This chain connects TRBV11-2 to TRBJ2-1; 9 positions match TRBD1. Unmatched junction bases numbered 3, after V lost 0 bases and J lost 6 bases. Germline V gives CDR1 SGHAT, CDR2 FQNNGV. CDR3 length: 15 amino acids. The CDR3 reads CASSLEGGQGNEQFF. CDR3 in DNA: TGTGCCAGCAGCTTAGAAGGGGGACAGGGCAATGAGCAGTTCTTC.

This clone turned up a few times. The chain carries TRBV27 and TRBJ1-2; TRBD1 aligns across 10 bases. The CDR3 sequence is 18 residues long. J lost 8 bases, V lost 5 bases, and 20 bases had no gene match. Germline V CDR1 and CDR2: MNHEY, SMNVEV (reference sequence). CDR3: CASSRNLGGTGASGGYTF. CDR3 bases: TGTGCCAGCAGTCGAAATTTGGGAGGGACAGGGGCCTCAGGCGGCTACACCTTC.

The chain combines TRBV24-1 with TRBJ2-7; unclear D gene. The CDR3 covers 15 residues. V was trimmed by 1 base and J by 0 bases, leaving 9 bases between them. The germline gives CDR1 KGHDR, CDR2 SFDVKD. This CDR3 reads CATSDFHRSSYEQYF. The DNA for the CDR3 is TGTGCCACCAGTGATTTTCACCGGAGCTCCTACGAGCAGTACTTC.

This sequence joins TRBV5-1 and TRBJ2-5; TRBD2 is a possible D gene (6 bases). Per the germline V gene, CDR1 is SGHRS and CDR2 is YFSETQ. The V and J ends lost 0 bases and 3 bases respectively, with 15 bases between them. The CDR3 extends over 16 amino acids. In nucleotides, the CDR3 is TGCGCCAGCAGCTTGGTTGGTATTTGGGGGGAAGAGACCCAGTACTTC. Its translation is CASSLVGIWGEETQYF.

The V and J genes are TRBV19 and TRBJ2-3; D is possibly TRBD2 (6 bases). CDR3 size: 16 residues. With 4 bases removed from V and 2 bases from J, the gap between germline ends came to 16 bases. CDR1 LNHDA and CDR2 SQIVND come from the germline V gene (reference sequence). CDR3 residues: CASSRGTGLTTDTQYF. The DNA of the CDR3 is TGTGCCAGTAGTAGGGGAACGGGACTTACCACAGATACGCAGTATTTT.

The V call is TRBV20-1, the J call TRBJ2-1; D gene ambiguous. Between the trimmed V and J ends, which lost 5 bases and 10 bases, there was a span of 9 bases. Germline CDR1 DFQATT, CDR2 SNEGSKA (reference sequence). This CDR3 spans 10 amino acids. The CDR3 sequence is CSAQSREQFF. In DNA, the CDR3 is TGCAGTGCTCAAAGTAGAGAGCAGTTCTTC.

The chain carries TRBV5-6 and TRBJ1-3; the D is unclear. Trimming removed 1 base at V and 0 bases at J, with 11 bases between. Looked up from germline, CDR1 is SGHDT and CDR2 is YYEEEE. This CDR3 comprises 16 residues. CDR3 residues: CASSLLERLSGNTIYF. In nucleotides, the CDR3 is TGTGCCAGCAGCTTGTTAGAACGCCTCTCTGGAAACACCATATATTTT.

The chain combines TRBV3-1 (or the pseudogene TRBV3-2) with TRBJ1-4, with no clear D. Trimming removed 4 bases at V and 8 bases at J, with 14 bases between. CDR1 is LGHDT and CDR2 is YNNKEL in the germline V gene (reference sequence). This CDR3 spans 14 amino acids. CDR3 DNA sequence: TGTGCCAGCAGCCTCGGAGTAACCGGGGAAAAACTGTTTTTT. The encoded protein is CASSLGVTGEKLFF.

This clone has a handful of counts. This chain connects TRBV18 to TRBJ2-7, with 7 bases that match TRBD2. The germline gives CDR1 KGHSH, CDR2 LQKENI. V shed 3 bases, J shed 0 bases, and the junction held 5 bases outside the gene matches. The CDR3 has 15 amino acids. CDR3 nucleotides: TGTGCCAGCTCACCGAGAAGCGGGACCTCCTACGAGCAGTACTTC. Translated, it gives CASSPRSGTSYEQYF.